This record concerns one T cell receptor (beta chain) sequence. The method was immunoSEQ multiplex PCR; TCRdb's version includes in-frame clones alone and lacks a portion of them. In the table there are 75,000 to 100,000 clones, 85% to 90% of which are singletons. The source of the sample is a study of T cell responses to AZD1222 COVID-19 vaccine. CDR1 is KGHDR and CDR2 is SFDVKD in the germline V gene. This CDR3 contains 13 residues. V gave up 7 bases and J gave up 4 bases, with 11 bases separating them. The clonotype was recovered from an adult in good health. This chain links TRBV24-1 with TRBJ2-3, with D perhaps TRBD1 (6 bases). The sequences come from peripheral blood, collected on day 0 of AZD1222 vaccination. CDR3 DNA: TGTGCCACCAGCAGGGGAATGGCAGATACGCAGTATTTT. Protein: CATSRGMADTQYF.